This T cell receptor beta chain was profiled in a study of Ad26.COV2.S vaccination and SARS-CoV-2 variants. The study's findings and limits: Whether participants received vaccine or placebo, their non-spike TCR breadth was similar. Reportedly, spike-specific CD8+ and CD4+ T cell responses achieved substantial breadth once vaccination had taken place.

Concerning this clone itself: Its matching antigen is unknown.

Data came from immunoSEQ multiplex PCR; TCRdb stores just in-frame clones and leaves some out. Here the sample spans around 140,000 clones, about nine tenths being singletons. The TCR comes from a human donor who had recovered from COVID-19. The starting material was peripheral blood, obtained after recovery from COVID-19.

The CDR3 nucleotides read TGTGCCAGCAAGGGTTATTTCACAGATACGCAGTATTTT. The encoded protein is CASKGYFTDTQYF. The J gene is TRBJ2-3, the V gene TRBV12-3 or TRBV12-4; D uncertain. Trimming left V 7 bases short and J 2 bases short, with 10 bases between. The CDR3 has 13 amino acids.